The rows below give T cell receptor beta chains drawn from one sample of a study of cytomegalovirus exposure and HLA in healthy donors. Assay: immunoSEQ multiplex PCR; the TCRdb copy retains only in-frame clones and omits some. The sample contains 90,000 to 100,000 clones, about 94% of which appear only once. Material for sequencing was PBMCs. These TCRs come from a woman in her thirties in good health and CMV-seropositive. Each CDR3 is given with its conserved first and last residue. A D gene is named only where the DNA matches it firmly. The size of a clone is reported for some rows only, either as once, few or many, or as a class for expanded clones.

CDR3aa,CDR3nt,abundance,j_gene,v_gene,d_gene
CASSERGLGRAFF,TGCGCCAGCAGTGAGCGGGGTCTCGGGCGAGCTTTCTTT,NA,TRBJ1-1,TRBV10-1,NA
CASSMGLAGMLNTGELFF,TGTGCCAGTAGTATGGGACTAGCGGGAATGCTGAACACCGGGGAGCTGTTTTTT,NA,TRBJ2-2,TRBV19,TRBD2
CASRVGQLSNYGYTF,TGTGCCAGCAGGGTGGGACAGCTATCTAACTATGGCTACACCTTC,NA,TRBJ1-2,TRBV5-8,TRBD1
CASPEGQGRMETQYF,TGTGCCAGCCCAGAGGGACAGGGCCGTATGGAGACCCAGTACTTC,NA,TRBJ2-5,TRBV2,TRBD1
CASSSPPGTGDNNEQFF,TGCGCCAGCAGCTCCCCCCCCGGGACAGGGGACAACAATGAGCAGTTCTTC,NA,TRBJ2-1,TRBV5-1,TRBD1
CASSVAGGGGEQYF,TGTGCCAGCAGCGTAGCTGGGGGGGGCGGCGAGCAGTACTTC,NA,TRBJ2-7,TRBV9,NA
CASSFAGINEQFF,TGTGCCAGCAGCTTTGCCGGGATCAATGAGCAGTTCTTC,few,TRBJ2-1,TRBV5-4,NA
CASTLRGGRYEQYF,TGTGCCAGCACTCTGAGGGGGGGCAGGTACGAGCAGTACTTC,NA,TRBJ2-7,TRBV28,NA
CASNRDSLNTEAFF,TGTGCCAGCAATCGGGACAGCCTGAACACTGAAGCTTTCTTT,NA,TRBJ1-1,TRBV2,TRBD1
CASSTRTSGRGELFF,TGTGCCAGTAGTACCCGGACTAGCGGGAGGGGGGAGCTGTTTTTT,NA,TRBJ2-2,TRBV19,TRBD2
CASSSPSTGAYEQYF,TGTGCCAGCAGTTCACCCAGTACAGGGGCCTACGAGCAGTACTTC,once,TRBJ2-7,TRBV7-8,TRBD1
CASSAGQLRETQYF,TGCGCCAGCAGCGCGGGACAGCTACGGGAGACCCAGTACTTC,NA,TRBJ2-5,TRBV5-1,NA
CASSSPSGRYQETQYF,TGCGCCAGCAGCTCGCCTAGCGGGAGATATCAAGAGACCCAGTACTTC,once,TRBJ2-5,TRBV5-1,TRBD2
CASRLVLDSYGELFF,TGTGCAAGTCGCTTAGTTCTCGATAGCTACGGGGAGCTGTTTTTT,NA,TRBJ2-2,TRBV12-2,NA
CASIKTGRLEETQYF,TGTGCCAGCATAAAAACAGGGAGACTCGAAGAGACCCAGTACTTC,NA,TRBJ2-5,TRBV11-2,NA
CAQRLGPGGAFF,TGTGCCCAAAGACTCGGTCCCGGGGGGGCTTTCTTT,NA,TRBJ1-1,TRBV30,NA
CASSTDTLVKNIQYF,TGTGCCAGCAGTACGGACACTTTGGTCAAAAACATTCAGTACTTC,NA,TRBJ2-4,TRBV28,NA
CASSSGEGLAHEQYF,TGTGCCAGCAGCTCAGGGGAGGGGTTAGCCCACGAGCAGTACTTC,NA,TRBJ2-7,TRBV28,NA
CAWRVLLLDGELFF,TGTGCCTGGAGAGTTCTACTACTAGACGGGGAGCTGTTTTTT,NA,TRBJ2-2,TRBV30,NA
CASSSPQASFAYGYTF,TGTGCCAGCAGCTCTCCTCAGGCCAGTTTCGCCTATGGCTACACCTTC,NA,TRBJ1-2,TRBV5-4,NA
CASSPRPGASGYTF,TGTGCCAGCAGTCCCCGTCCAGGCGCCTCTGGCTACACCTTC,NA,TRBJ1-2,TRBV28,NA
CASSVLAGDYNEQFF,TGTGCCAGCAGCGTTCTAGCGGGAGACTACAATGAGCAGTTCTTC,NA,TRBJ2-1,TRBV7-7,TRBD2
CASAQGRMNTEAFF,TGTGCCAGTGCCCAGGGAAGGATGAACACTGAAGCTTTCTTT,NA,TRBJ1-1,TRBV19,NA
CASSLWTSGYNEQFF,TGTGCCAGCAGCCTATGGACTAGCGGCTACAATGAGCAGTTCTTC,once,TRBJ2-1,TRBV11-3,TRBD2
CASSSGGPEQYF,TGTGCCAGCAGCTCGGGGGGACCCGAGCAGTACTTC,NA,TRBJ2-7,TRBV7-8,TRBD2
CASSLATGTGGYEQYF,TGCGCCAGCAGCTTGGCAACCGGGACAGGGGGCTACGAGCAGTACTTC,NA,TRBJ2-7,TRBV5-1,TRBD1
CSVWGQFRTSGTYEQYF,TGCAGCGTTTGGGGCCAGTTTCGGACTAGCGGGACCTACGAGCAGTACTTC,NA,TRBJ2-7,TRBV29-1,TRBD2
CASSSTSGRTDTQYF,TGTGCCAGCAGCTCGACTAGCGGGAGAACAGATACGCAGTATTTT,NA,TRBJ2-3,TRBV7-3,TRBD2
CASSLAGGSPGELFF,TGTGCCAGCAGCTTAGCTGGCGGGAGTCCCGGGGAGCTGTTTTTT,NA,TRBJ2-2,TRBV7-8,TRBD2
CASSLDGGWETQYF,TGTGCCAGCAGCTTAGACGGGGGTTGGGAGACCCAGTACTTC,NA,TRBJ2-5,TRBV11-2,NA
CASSSPMVSRTDTQYF,TGTGCCAGCAGTTCACCCATGGTTAGTCGCACAGATACGCAGTATTTT,NA,TRBJ2-3,TRBV27,NA
CASRFTGGPNQPQHF,TGTGCCAGTCGGTTCACAGGGGGCCCCAATCAGCCCCAGCATTTT,NA,TRBJ1-5,TRBV19,TRBD1
CASSIDGGSGNTIYF,TGTGCCAGCAGTATCGACGGGGGCTCTGGAAACACCATATATTTT,once,TRBJ1-3,TRBV2,NA
CAISESGNLANEQFF,TGTGCCATCAGTGAGAGCGGAAACCTGGCCAATGAGCAGTTCTTC,NA,TRBJ2-1,TRBV10-3,NA
CASSDHPGGTDTQYF,TGTGCCAGCAGTGACCACCCAGGGGGAACAGATACGCAGTATTTT,NA,TRBJ2-3,TRBV6-4,TRBD1
CASSGLRRTNEKLFF,TGTGCCAGCAGTGGGTTGCGGAGAACTAATGAAAAACTGTTTTTT,NA,TRBJ1-4,TRBV2,NA
CASSLAGGPYNEQFF,TGTGCCAGCAGTTTAGCAGGGGGCCCCTACAATGAGCAGTTCTTC,NA,TRBJ2-1,TRBV28,TRBD1
CASSLARENEQFF,TGTGCCAGCAGCTTGGCCAGGGAAAATGAGCAGTTCTTC,once,TRBJ2-1,TRBV7-8,NA
CASSRPPGEQYF,TGTGCCAGCAGCCGGCCCCCGGGGGAGCAGTACTTC,few,TRBJ2-7,TRBV28,NA
CASSETWGGGTDTQYF,TGTGCCAGCAGTGAAACCTGGGGAGGCGGCACAGATACGCAGTATTTT,NA,TRBJ2-3,TRBV2,NA
CASSLWGGQVEQYF,TGTGCCAGCAGTTTATGGGGGGGACAGGTGGAGCAGTACTTC,NA,TRBJ2-7,TRBV27,NA
CAWSVGTRGETQYF,TGTGCCTGGAGTGTCGGGACGCGGGGAGAGACCCAGTACTTC,NA,TRBJ2-5,TRBV30,NA
CATLPGGGLAYNEQFF,TGTGCCACCCTCCCAGGGGGAGGATTGGCCTACAATGAGCAGTTCTTC,NA,TRBJ2-1,TRBV10-3,NA
CASSLAAQGVRETQYF,TGTGCCAGCAGCTTAGCGGCACAGGGGGTTAGGGAGACCCAGTACTTC,NA,TRBJ2-5,TRBV7-2,TRBD1
CASSVGDRVEQFF,TGTGCCAGCAGCGTAGGTGACAGGGTTGAGCAGTTCTTC,NA,TRBJ2-1,TRBV9,TRBD1
CASSYSGRDLTGELFF,TGTGCCAGCAGTTACTCTGGCAGGGATTTGACCGGGGAGCTGTTTTTT,NA,TRBJ2-2,TRBV6-6,NA
CSVGGQGAAREQYF,TGCAGCGTTGGGGGACAGGGGGCAGCTCGGGAGCAGTACTTC,NA,TRBJ2-7,TRBV29-1,TRBD1
CASSPGTSWRDTGELFF,TGTGCCAGCAGCCCCGGGACTAGCTGGCGAGACACCGGGGAGCTGTTTTTT,NA,TRBJ2-2,TRBV7-7,TRBD2
CASSFWGRQETQYF,TGTGCCAGCAGCTTCTGGGGCAGACAAGAGACCCAGTACTTC,NA,TRBJ2-5,TRBV7-9,NA
CASSLRTEYGYTF,TGTGCCAGCAGTTTACGGACAGAGTATGGCTACACCTTC,NA,TRBJ1-2,TRBV28,NA